The 25 T cell receptor beta chains listed next were all sequenced from one sample in a study of T cells in Graves' hyperthyroidism and ophthalmopathy. The investigators amplified TCR beta CDR3 regions from RNA transcripts. HTBI primers were the set used in a first-round RT-PCR of the TCR CDR3. MiXCR was run by TCRdb on the multiplex PCR reads, yielding one entry per CDR3 protein. The data hold approximately 590,000 distinct CDR3 sequences, with more than 15% observed a single time. Sequencing input: blood. The origin of the receptors is a woman in her twenties or thirties with Graves' hyperthyroidism.

This clonotype was counted a few times. This sequence joins TRBV10-3 and TRBJ2-1, with TRBD2 matching over 13 bases. This CDR3 region has 16 residues. Germline CDR1 ENHRY, CDR2 SYGVKD. The junction had 7 bases not matched to a gene; V was cut back by 5 bases and J by 6 bases. CDR3 protein: CAISSRTSGSSNEQFF. CDR3 coding DNA: TGTGCCATCAGTAGTAGGACTAGCGGGAGTAGCAATGAGCAGTTCTTC.

This clonotype was detected many times. This chain joins TRBV5-1 and TRBJ1-1; 7 nucleotides match TRBD1. The CDR3 is 15 amino acids. Per germline, CDR1 SGHRS and CDR2 YFSETQ. The V segment lost 3 bases and the J segment 0 bases; nucleotides outside the gene matches: 5. In nucleotides, the CDR3 is TGCGCCAGCAGCTCCCCGACAGGGATGAACACTGAAGCTTTCTTT. Translation gives CASSSPTGMNTEAFF.

CDR3 DNA: TGTGCCACCTCCGATAGCGGGAGGGCCAGGCACAATGAGCAGTTCTTC. Its protein is CATSDSGRARHNEQFF. V and J are TRBV24-1 and TRBJ2-1; 11 nucleotides match TRBD2. Germline V gene lookup returns CDR1 KGHDR and CDR2 SFDVKD. After removal of 9 bases from V and 5 bases from J, the junction contained 11 bases not matched to a gene. The CDR3 is 16 amino acids.

As DNA, the CDR3 is TGCAGTGCTGGCAGCGGGGCCCTCGGGGAGCTGTTTTTT. Its translation is CSAGSGALGELFF. The V call is TRBV20-1, the J call TRBJ2-2, with 7 positions matching TRBD2. Trimming took 5 bases from V and 7 from J; bases not matched to a gene: 7. CDR3 length: 13 residues. In germline, CDR1 is DFQATT, CDR2 SNEGSKA (reference sequence).

In this sample, this clonotype turned up many times. This chain connects TRBV7-2 to TRBJ2-1; 13 bases match TRBD2. The V and J ends lost 5 bases and 8 bases, in that order; junction bases with no gene match: 18. This CDR3 region has 19 residues. Germline CDR1 SGHTA, CDR2 FQGNSA. This CDR3 is CASSESGLAGAYHQYEQFF. The CDR3 nucleotides are TGTGCCAGCAGCGAGTCCGGACTAGCGGGAGCCTACCATCAGTATGAGCAGTTCTTC.

Concerning this clonotype: This may be a read error: a much more frequent sequence differs by one nucleotide. The chain couples TRBV12-3 or TRBV12-4 to TRBJ1-1; D is unresolved. The CDR3 contains 11 residues. CDR3 amino acids: CAGSREGLAFF. The DNA for the CDR3 is TGTGCCGGCAGCCGAGAGGGTTTGGCTTTCTTT.

V and J are TRBV30 and TRBJ2-2; D tentatively fits TRBD1 or TRBD2 (5 bases each). The CDR3 has 18 amino acids. CDR1 and CDR2 from the germline V gene are GTSNPN and SVGIG (reference sequence). The V end lost 0 bases, the J end lost 5 bases, and 22 bases lay between the germline ends. DNA of the CDR3: TGTGCCTGGAGTGTCCCCCCGAGGGGCGGATGGTGGACCGGGGAGCTGTTTTTT. Translating it yields CAWSVPPRGGWWTGELFF.

The chain uses TRBV19 and TRBJ1-5; the D is unclear. V was shortened by 6 bases and J by 5 bases, with 20 bases between the two germline ends. Germline CDR1 LNHDA, CDR2 SQIVND (reference sequence). The CDR3 spans 16 residues. CDR3 residues: CASRSEGGFRDQPQHF. The CDR3 DNA reads as TGTGCCAGTAGGTCAGAAGGCGGGTTTCGCGATCAGCCCCAGCATTTT.

This clonotype was seen more than once but under ten times. The chain joins TRBV24-1 to TRBJ2-1, with no clear D. Germline V gives CDR1 KGHDR, CDR2 SFDVKD. The CDR3 extends over 13 amino acids. V lost 3 bases and J lost 13, with 15 bases in between. CDR3 sequence: CATSDPDLGQQFF. In DNA, the CDR3 is TGTGCCACCAGTGATCCTGACTTGGGTCAACAGTTCTTC.

V and J are TRBV20-1 and TRBJ2-7; the D is unclear. The CDR3 loop spans 14 amino acids. The V end was cut by 1 base, the J end by 3 bases, with 13 bases between. Germline-derived CDR1 and CDR2 are DFQATT and SNEGSKA (reference sequence). This chain's CDR3 is CSARGGRVSYEQYF. CDR3 in DNA: TGCAGTGCTAGAGGGGGTAGAGTTAGCTACGAGCAGTACTTC.

This clonotype was found many times. The genes are TRBV3-1 and TRBJ1-1; 11 bases are shared with TRBD1. Germline CDR1 reads LGHDT; CDR2 reads YNNKEL (reference sequence). Trimming removed 5 bases from V and 6 bases from J; junction bases left unmatched: 8. The CDR3 is made up of 15 amino acids. CDR3 in DNA: TGTGCCAGCAGCGTCCGGACAGGGGGCAATTCTGAAGCTTTCTTT. Residues: CASSVRTGGNSEAFF.

This clonotype was picked up a small number of times. The V call is TRBV7-8, the J call TRBJ2-3; D is unclear. Germline V CDR1 and CDR2: SGHVS, FQNEAQ. This CDR3 comprises 13 residues. V was cut by 4 bases and J by 2 bases, with 7 bases left in between. CDR3 nucleotides: TGTGCCAGCAGCTCCACGATCACAGATACGCAGTATTTT. It yields the protein CASSSTITDTQYF.

This clonotype was counted many times. V gene TRBV7-8 combines with J gene TRBJ2-3; 7 bases are a match to TRBD1. The CDR3 length is 17 residues. V lost 3 bases and J lost 4; bases outside the gene matches: 13. Looked up from germline, CDR1 is SGHVS and CDR2 is FQNEAQ. CDR3 protein: CASSLGPRQGTADTQYF. CDR3 bases: TGTGCCAGCAGCTTGGGGCCACGACAGGGTACCGCAGATACGCAGTATTTT.

This clonotype was detected only a few times. The gene calls are TRBV5-1 and TRBJ2-2; TRBD2 aligns across 7 bases. The J segment lost 7 bases and the V segment lost 3 bases, leaving 12 bases of the junction unmatched. CDR1 and CDR2 (germline): SGHRS, YFSETQ. This CDR3 is 16 amino acids long. The CDR3, as DNA: TGCGCCAGCAGCTCGACGGGAGCGGGGAGGATCGGGGAGCTGTTTTTT. Protein: CASSSTGAGRIGELFF.

This clonotype was seen at least ten times. J is TRBJ2-7 and V is TRBV11-2, with D perhaps assigned TRBD1 or TRBD2 (5 bases each). This CDR3 comprises 14 residues. V lost 0 bases to trimming and J lost 7 bases, with 13 bases between them. Looked up from germline, CDR1 is SGHAT and CDR2 is FQNNGV. The CDR3 DNA reads TGTGCCAGCAGCTTAGAACAGGTCACGGGGGAGCAGTACTTC. It is translated as CASSLEQVTGEQYF.

This clonotype was counted many times. The chain links TRBV5-1 to TRBJ2-1, with 12 positions matching TRBD2. Germline CDR1 reads SGHRS; CDR2 reads YFSETQ. This CDR3 contains 16 residues. V was clipped by 0 bases and J by 9 bases; unmatched bases: 7. The DNA for the CDR3 is TGCGCCAGCAGCTTGGCCGGGACTAGCGGGTTCGGTGAGCAGTTCTTC. It is translated as CASSLAGTSGFGEQFF. Drawing the rest from reference TRBV5-1 and TRBJ2-1, the complete variable domain is KAGVTQTPRYLIKTRGQQVTLSCSPISGHRSVSWYQQTPGQGLQFLFEYFSETQRNKGNFPGRFSGRQFSNSRSEMNVSTLELGDSALYLCASSLAGTSGFGEQFFGPGTRLTVL.

This clonotype was seen many times. This chain links TRBV2 with TRBJ1-3, with D unresolved. The germline gives CDR1 SNHLY, CDR2 FYNNEI. V was pared by 10 bases and J by 2 bases, with 18 bases between. This CDR3 is built from 15 residues. Here the CDR3 reads CATKMEKLPGNTIYF. CDR3 DNA sequence: TGTGCCACCAAGATGGAAAAGCTACCTGGAAACACCATATATTTT. The variable domain in full, with the rest retrieved from reference TRBV2 and TRBJ1-3, is EPEVTQTPSHQVTQMGQEVILRCVPISNHLYFYWYRQILGQKVEFLVSFYNNEISEKSEIFDDQFSVERPDGSNFTLKIRSTKLEDSAMYFCATKMEKLPGNTIYFGEGSWLTVV.

This clonotype was counted ten times or more. The genes are TRBV12-5 and TRBJ1-5, with a possible D match to TRBD1 (6 bases). CDR3 length: 18 residues. Trimming left V 7 bases short and J 9 bases short, with 31 bases between. Germline loops: CDR1 LGHNT, CDR2 FRNRAP. CDR3 amino acids: CASAAAMIGGGPPGPQHF. CDR3 DNA: TGTGCTAGTGCCGCTGCTATGATTGGGGGGGGGCCCCCTGGGCCCCAGCATTTT.

There are many counts of this clonotype. The chain employs TRBV3-1 and TRBJ2-5, with D tentatively TRBD2 (6 bases). The CDR3 is 15 amino acids. Germline CDR1 LGHDT, CDR2 YNNKEL (reference sequence). Between the trimmed V and J ends, which lost 4 bases and 5 bases, there was a span of 17 bases. Here the CDR3 reads CASSLPTGVSETQYF. For the CDR3, the DNA is TGTGCCAGCAGCCTGCCCACGGGAGTGAGCGAGACCCAGTACTTC.

This clonotype was detected many times. J is TRBJ1-5 and V is TRBV2; D not resolved. This CDR3 comprises 13 residues. Trimming took off 3 bases at V and 3 bases at J, with 6 bases between the two ends. Germline V CDR1 and CDR2: SNHLY, FYNNEI. The CDR3 sequence: CASSDRINQPQHF. CDR3 in DNA: TGTGCCAGCAGTGACAGGATCAATCAGCCCCAGCATTTT.

This clonotype came up many times. This rearrangement joins TRBV28 to TRBJ2-5; TRBD2 matches 7 bases. This CDR3 spans 14 amino acids. Germline-derived CDR1 and CDR2 are MDHEN and SYDVKM. The V segment lost 4 bases and the J segment 4 bases; nucleotides outside the gene matches: 6. The CDR3 region has the DNA TGTGCCAGCAGTTCCCTAGCGGTGGGAGAGACCCAGTACTTC. Translated: CASSSLAVGETQYF. The whole variable domain, filled in from reference TRBV28 and TRBJ2-5, reads DVKVTQSSRYLVKRTGEKVFLECVQDMDHENMFWYRQDPGLGLRLIYFSYDVKMKEKGDIPEGYSVSREKKERFSLILESASTNQTSMYLCASSSLAVGETQYFGPGTRLLVL.

This clonotype occurred many times. V is TRBV30 and J is TRBJ2-4; D is undetermined. Germline CDR1 GTSNPN, CDR2 SVGIG (reference sequence). The CDR3 runs 13 residues. Trimming left V 2 bases short and J 8 bases short, with 13 bases between. CDR3 sequence: CAWSSRLIDIQYF. For the CDR3, the DNA is TGTGCCTGGAGTAGCCGGCTTATAGACATTCAGTACTTC.

This clonotype appeared a few times. The chain carries TRBV10-2 and TRBJ2-3; D perhaps matches TRBD1 (5 bases). The CDR3 totals 12 residues. Trimming shortened V by 7 bases and J by 5 bases, and 10 bases separated the two germline ends. CDR1 is WSHSY and CDR2 is SAAADI in the germline V gene. CDR3 region: CASIGDRDTQYF. CDR3 nucleotides: TGCGCCAGCATCGGCGACAGAGATACGCAGTATTTT.

The chain has TRBV7-8 and TRBJ2-1; 12 positions agree with TRBD2. Losses at the gene ends were 1 base for V and 7 bases for J; bases not matched to a gene: 8. Germline V gives CDR1 SGHVS, CDR2 FQNEAQ. The CDR3 is 17 amino acids. The CDR3 DNA reads as TGTGCCAGCAGCTTAGAGCCTAGCGGGAGGGCCAGGAATGAGCAGTTCTTC. It specifies CASSLEPSGRARNEQFF.

This clonotype showed up just a few times. The V and J genes are TRBV29-1 and TRBJ2-4; the D is unclear. CDR3 length: 15 amino acids. The V gene lost 4 bases and the J gene lost 0 bases, with 13 bases spanning the gap. Germline V CDR1 and CDR2: SQVTM, ANQGSEA. The CDR3 sequence: CSVGSDALAKNIQYF. CDR3 coding DNA: TGCAGCGTTGGTTCGGATGCTCTAGCCAAAAACATTCAGTACTTC.